This T cell receptor (beta chain) was identified in a study of vaccination effects on CD4 cells after COVID-19. Study background: The vaccine given was either BNT162b2 or mRNA-1273, in two doses.

As to this clone: Its matching antigen is unknown.

Study results and caveats: After vaccination of healthy people, only 1 of 255 vaccine-induced clones cross-reacted with common cold coronaviruses. Among infection- and vaccine-induced clones, marked clonal contraction occurred late after vaccination.

With the ViraFEST assay, the study expanded antigen-specific CD4+ T cells using viral peptide pools, then sequenced them. After around nine days in culture, the CD4+ T cells were isolated. Vaccinees lacked prior SARS-CoV-2 infection and tested negative for nucleocapsid antibodies. Supplemented with around 11 IU/ml IL-2 and roughly 10 ug/ml peptides, two million PBMC per well were kept in culture. Some clones are missing from TCRdb's copy, which holds only in-frame ones; the method was immunoSEQ multiplex PCR. The sample records 71,000 or so clones, over 65% being singletons. The CDR3 runs 16 residues. Germline V gene sequence: CDR1 MDHEN, CDR2 SYDVKM. The ends lost 8 bases at V and 3 bases at J; junction bases unmatched: 10.

The starting material was CD4+ T cells from PBMCs cultured with HCoV-OC43 spike peptides, obtained before COVID-19 vaccination. As for subset: HCoV-OC43 spike overlapping peptide pool stimulation. This TCR came from a human donor who received a COVID-19 vaccine. The chain carries TRBV28 and TRBJ1-1, with 12 bases that match TRBD1. CDR3: CASPPGTGGEDTEAFF. In DNA form, the CDR3 reads TGTGCCAGCCCTCCCGGGACAGGGGGCGAGGACACTGAAGCTTTCTTT. Together with reference TRBV28 and TRBJ1-1, the CDR3 gives the full variable domain: DVKVTQSSRYLVKRTGEKVFLECVQDMDHENMFWYRQDPGLGLRLIYFSYDVKMKEKGDIPEGYSVSREKKERFSLILESASTNQTSMYLCASPPGTGGEDTEAFFGQGTRLTVV.